The sequence of this T cell receptor beta chain was determined in a study of post-analysis software for immune sequencing data. Study details: Disease trajectories encompassed relapsing-remitting, secondary progressive and progressive-relapsing multiple sclerosis. Findings and caveats of the study: Five TRBV segments (TRBV5-6, TRBV5-1 and TRBV20-1 among them) occurred more frequently in patients than in controls. Diversity measured as normalized Chao1 was significantly lower in multiple sclerosis patients than in controls. Samples made in the same batch grouped tightly together by F measure.

Trimming stripped 1 base from V and 5 bases from J, with 14 bases between. Germline V gene data show CDR1 as MNHNS and CDR2 as SASEGT. This CDR3 is 15 amino acids long. TCR beta cDNA libraries included unique molecular identifiers. TCRdb called the PCR reads again in MiXCR, with one record for every CDR3 protein. The sample lists roughly 670,000 distinct CDR3 sequences, 55% to 60% occurring once. Turning to this clonotype: Its specificity is unknown.

This chain links TRBV6-1 with TRBJ1-1; TRBD1 is a possible D gene (6 bases). The sequence was collected from a girl aged 2 to 9 with multiple sclerosis. The sample was blood. CDR3 DNA sequence: TGTGCCAGCAGTGAAGATAGGACAGACCGGACTGAAGCTTTCTTT. As protein: CASSEDRTDRTEAFF.